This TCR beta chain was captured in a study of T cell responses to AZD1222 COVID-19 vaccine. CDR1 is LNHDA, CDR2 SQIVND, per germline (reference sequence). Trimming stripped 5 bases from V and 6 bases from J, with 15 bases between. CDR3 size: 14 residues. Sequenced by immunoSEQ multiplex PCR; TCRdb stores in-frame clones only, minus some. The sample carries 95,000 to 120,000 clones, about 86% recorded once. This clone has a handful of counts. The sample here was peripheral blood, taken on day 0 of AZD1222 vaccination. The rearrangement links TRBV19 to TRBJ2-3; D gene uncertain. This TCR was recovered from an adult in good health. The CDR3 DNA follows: TGTGCCAGTAGTTCCACCCCCCTTGGGGATACGCAGTATTTT. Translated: CASSSTPLGDTQYF.